This entry lists 2 T cell receptor beta chains sequenced from one sample in a study of cytomegalovirus exposure and HLA in healthy donors. PCR primers comprised 60 Vbeta and 13 Jbeta primers. Here immunoSEQ multiplex PCR was the method, and the copy in TCRdb shows in-frame clones only, minus some. The sample shows 150,000 to 180,000 clones, 80% of them seen only once. Material: PBMCs. The origin of the receptors is a man aged 30 to 39 in good health and CMV-seropositive.

V gene TRBV5-1 combines with J gene TRBJ2-7, with 7 bases fitting TRBD1. The CDR3 contains 14 residues. Germline assignment: CDR1 SGHRS and CDR2 YFSETQ. Unmatched junction bases numbered 0, after V lost 0 bases and J lost 0 bases. CDR3 residues: CASSLGQGSYEQYF. DNA for the CDR3: TGCGCCAGCAGCTTGGGACAGGGCTCCTACGAGCAGTACTTC.

The chain couples TRBV5-6 to TRBJ2-7, with D perhaps TRBD1 (6 bases). Germline V gene lookup returns CDR1 SGHDT and CDR2 YYEEEE. Trimming left V 4 bases short and J 3 bases short, with 20 bases between. The CDR3 sequence is 16 residues long. The CDR3 DNA sequence: TGTGCCAGCAGCCAGGTTAGGGGGTCCGTACTCTACGAGCAGTACTTC. Its protein product is CASSQVRGSVLYEQYF.